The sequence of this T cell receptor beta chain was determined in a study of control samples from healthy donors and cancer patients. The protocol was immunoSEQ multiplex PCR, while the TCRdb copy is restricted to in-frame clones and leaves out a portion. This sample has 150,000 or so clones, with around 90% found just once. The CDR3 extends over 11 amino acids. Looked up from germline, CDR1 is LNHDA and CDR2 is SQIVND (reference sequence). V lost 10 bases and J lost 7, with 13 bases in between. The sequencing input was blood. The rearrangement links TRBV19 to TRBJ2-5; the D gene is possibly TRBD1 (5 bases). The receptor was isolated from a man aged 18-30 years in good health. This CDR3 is CATETTGTQYF. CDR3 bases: TGTGCCACCGAAACAACAGGGACCCAGTACTTC. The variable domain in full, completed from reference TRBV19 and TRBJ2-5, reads DGGITQSPKYLFRKEGQNVTLSCEQNLNHDAMYWYRQDPGQGLRLIYYSQIVNDFQKGDIAEGYSVSREKKESFPLTVTSAQKNPTAFYLCATETTGTQYFGPGTRLLVL.